The sequence of this TCR beta chain was determined in a study of CD8+CD57+ T cells in acquired aplastic anemia. Across the study: Yields of DNA that came from sorted CD4+ and CD8+ cells averaged around 3 ug.

Only a few counts were recorded for this clonotype. V was pared by 10 bases and J by 5 bases, with 15 bases between. The CDR3 extends over 13 amino acids. Using genomic DNA as the template, TCR beta VDJ and CDR3 profiling was carried out. TCRdb independently ran MiXCR on the reads; one entry per CDR3 protein. The sample contains about 200,000 distinct CDR3 sequences, about half of which appear only once. The sequenced patients had an expansion of CD8+CD57+ cells seen by flow cytometry. Acquired aplastic anemia of severe grade affected all patients. The clonotype originates from a human donor with aplastic anemia. This chain connects TRBV12-3 or TRBV12-4 to TRBJ2-4; D is uncertain. Sequenced sample: sorted CD4+, CD8+, or CD8+CD57+ T cells (not recorded which) from PBMCs. CDR3 amino acids: CATSYGVENIQYF. Here the CDR3 DNA reads TGTGCCACCTCCTATGGGGTGGAAAACATTCAGTACTTC.